This T cell receptor (beta chain) was profiled in a study of shared clonotypes between healthy human individuals. Study results and caveats: Relative to clonotypes present in all four donors, those not shared had lower generation probabilities. Blood alone was sampled, and tissue repertoires likely differ.

J gave up 1 base and V 6 bases, and 14 bases lay outside the gene matches. The CDR3 loop spans 17 amino acids. Germline V lookup: CDR1 LNHDA, CDR2 SQIVND (reference sequence). Sequenced by immunoSEQ multiplex PCR; TCRdb stores in-frame clones only, minus some. Here the sample spans about 1.1 million clones, around 82% being singletons. Researchers partitioned CD4+ cells into CD45RA+ naive and CD45RA-negative memory subsets. Details on this clone: Its antigen is still unknown.

The chain joins TRBV19 to TRBJ2-5; the match to TRBD2 covers 7 bases. The sequence derives from a man aged 18 to 30 in good health. Some clones in this sample may be carry-over from other donors' samples. The specimen was memory CD4+ T cells from PBMCs. The sample's subset: CD45RA-negative fraction. CDR3 DNA sequence: TGTGCCAGTAGCCAGAGGCTAGCGGCGGACTCCCAAGAGACCCAGTACTTC. Translated: CASSQRLAADSQETQYF.